Each of the 16 T cell receptor beta chains below was sequenced from the same sample in a study of regulatory T cells in long-lasting Graves disease. The time point is: newly diagnosed GD, antithyroid drugs for less than 3 months. TCR sequences were obtained from RNA taken from PBMCs. Building of the TCR beta libraries involved iRepertoire HTBI primers and Arm-PCR of CDR3 regions. TCRdb redid the calling of the multiplex PCR reads with MiXCR, one entry per CDR3 protein. The repertoire holds fewer than 550,000 distinct CDR3 sequences, with 16% as singletons. These data also featured in a second study, about T cells in Graves' hyperthyroidism and ophthalmopathy.

The material sequenced was peripheral blood mononuclear cells (PBMCs), taken at new diagnosis, from a patient treated with antithyroid drugs. The receptors stem from a woman aged 40-60 years with Graves disease.

This clonotype appeared many times. This chain links TRBV28 with TRBJ2-7; 9 bases are a match to TRBD1. The CDR3 is 15 residues long. The V gene end was trimmed by 3 bases and the J gene end by 4 bases; junction bases not matched to a gene: 7. In germline, CDR1 is MDHEN, CDR2 SYDVKM. CDR3: CASSFTGTGLYEQYF. The CDR3 nucleotides are TGTGCCAGCAGTTTTACCGGGACAGGGTTGTACGAGCAGTACTTC.

This clonotype showed up just a few times. This sequence may be a read error, since a much larger clone differs from it by one base. The CDR3 end shows no conserved phenylalanine or tryptophan, and so a read error is likely. The chain is built from TRBV30 and TRBJ1-1; D gene ambiguous. Per the germline V gene, CDR1 is GTSNPN and CDR2 is SVGIG (reference sequence). V lost 2 bases and J lost 1, with 11 bases in between. The length of the CDR3 is 14 residues. CDR3 amino acids: CAWSPDFGNTEAFL. CDR3 nucleotide sequence: TGTGCCTGGAGTCCCGACTTCGGGAACACTGAAGCTTTCCTT.

This clonotype was recorded at least ten times. V gene TRBV30 combines with J gene TRBJ2-1; 7 nucleotides align to TRBD2. There are 15 residues in the CDR3. From germline, CDR1 is GTSNPN and CDR2 SVGIG (reference sequence). V lost 2 bases and J lost 3; bases outside the gene matches: 7. Here the CDR3 DNA reads TGTGCCTGGAGTCCTGGGACTACCAACTACAATGAGCAGTTCTTC. Protein: CAWSPGTTNYNEQFF.

This clonotype has ten or more counts. V gene TRBV28 combines with J gene TRBJ2-5; TRBD2 agrees at 10 bases. Looked up from germline, CDR1 is MDHEN and CDR2 is SYDVKM. CDR3 length equals 16 residues. V was clipped by 5 bases and J by 2 bases; unmatched bases: 8. CDR3 residues: CASSAPGLAEQETQYF. CDR3 coding DNA: TGTGCCAGCAGTGCCCCCGGACTAGCGGAACAAGAGACCCAGTACTTC.

The gene calls are TRBV10-3 and TRBJ1-4, with D possibly TRBD1 on 5 matching bases. Deletions cut 2 bases from V and 12 bases from J, with 13 bases between. Germline loops: CDR1 ENHRY, CDR2 SYGVKD. The CDR3 sequence is 13 residues long. The CDR3 loop reads CAISEGALGELFF. In nucleotides, the CDR3 is TGTGCCATCAGTGAGGGGGCCCTCGGGGAACTGTTTTTT.

At least ten counts were recorded for this clonotype. This chain links TRBV2 with TRBJ2-7; 8 bases align to TRBD2. Trimming removed 6 bases from V and 7 bases from J; junction bases left unmatched: 17. Germline values: CDR1 SNHLY, CDR2 FYNNEI. CDR3 length: 16 amino acids. For the CDR3, the DNA is TGTGCCAGCAGAACTACTGGCGGGGGGTCAGCCGGGGAGCAGTACTTC. This gives the protein CASRTTGGGSAGEQYF.

At least ten counts were recorded for this clonotype. This chain uses TRBV6-1 with TRBJ1-2; tentatively, D is TRBD1 (5 bases). CDR1 is MNHNS, CDR2 SASEGT, per germline. The V end was cut by 1 base, the J end by 8 bases, with 14 bases between. The CDR3 sequence is 14 residues long. Here the CDR3 reads CASSEDRLGEGYTF. CDR3 coding DNA: TGTGCCAGCAGTGAAGACAGGCTGGGCGAGGGCTACACCTTC.

The J gene is TRBJ2-3, the V gene TRBV5-1; weak D call: TRBD2 (5 bases). Trimming took off 4 bases at V and 3 bases at J, with 12 bases between the two ends. Germline V CDR1 and CDR2: SGHRS, YFSETQ. The length of the CDR3 is 14 residues. The CDR3 is CASSGLRGTDTQYF. The CDR3 DNA follows: TGCGCCAGCAGCGGATTACGGGGAACAGATACGCAGTATTTT.

The V call is TRBV6-5, the J call TRBJ1-6; maybe TRBD1 (5 bases). The CDR3 runs to 12 residues. With 4 bases removed from V and 9 bases from J, the gap between germline ends came to 7 bases. The V gene's germline CDR1 is MNHEY and CDR2 SVGAGI. The CDR3: CASSWGGSPLHF. The CDR3 DNA sequence: TGTGCCAGCAGTTGGGGGGGTTCACCCCTCCACTTT.

This clonotype has only a few counts. The germline gene is not matched at one end of the junction; a read error may be the cause. The chain recombines TRBV19 with TRBJ2-3, with TRBD1 identical over 7 bases. The CDR3 contains 16 residues. Germline V CDR1 and CDR2: LNHDA, SQIVND (reference sequence). The CDR3 region is CVSSTSGTALTDTQYF. As DNA, the CDR3 is TGTGTCAGTAGCACCTCCGGGACAGCTCTCACAGATACGCAGTATTTT.

V and J are TRBV20-1 and TRBJ2-5, with a tentative D call TRBD1 (6 bases). Trimming left V 0 bases short and J 1 base short, with 12 bases between. The germline gives CDR1 DFQATT, CDR2 SNEGSKA (reference sequence). The CDR3 sequence is 15 residues long. CDR3 sequence reads: CSARDRTGSQETQYF. The CDR3 DNA reads TGCAGTGCTAGAGATCGAACAGGGTCCCAAGAGACCCAGTACTTC.

This clonotype was seen repeatedly, ten times or more. In DNA form, the CDR3 reads TGTGCCAGCAGCGTAACAGGGCTCGGAGCTTTCTTT. Translation gives CASSVTGLGAFF. The chain employs TRBV11-2 and TRBJ1-1; a weak D match, TRBD1 (6 bases). The CDR3 loop spans 12 amino acids. Germline V CDR1 and CDR2: SGHAT, FQNNGV. V was clipped by 5 bases and J by 10 bases, with 14 bases between them.

This clonotype was detected ten times or more. This sequence joins TRBV7-9 and TRBJ1-1; D is perhaps TRBD1 (5 bases). Germline V gives CDR1 SEHNR, CDR2 FQNEAQ (reference sequence). The CDR3 contains 13 residues. V was clipped by 6 bases and J by 4 bases, with 12 bases between them. The CDR3: CASRPRQSTEAFF. CDR3 nucleotide sequence: TGTGCCAGCAGGCCGAGACAGAGCACTGAAGCTTTCTTT. The variable domain in full, with the rest retrieved from reference TRBV7-9 and TRBJ1-1, is DTGVSQNPRHKITKRGQNVTFRCDPISEHNRLYWYRQTLGQGPEFLTYFQNEAQLEKSRLLSDRFSAERPKGSFSTLEIQRTEQGDSAMYLCASRPRQSTEAFFGQGTRLTVV.

This clonotype was detected once. CDR3 amino acids: CASSQGFPDIQETQYF. For the CDR3, the DNA is TGTGCCAGCAGCCAAGGTTTTCCGGACATCCAAGAGACCCAGTACTTC. The chain carries TRBV2 and TRBJ2-5; possibly TRBD1 for D (5 bases). This CDR3 comprises 16 residues. From germline, CDR1 is SNHLY and CDR2 FYNNEI. Trimming took 6 bases from V and 1 from J, leaving 18 bases between them.

The table lists this clonotype with many counts. The chain couples TRBV7-9 to TRBJ2-3; 7 positions agree with TRBD1. V lost 3 bases, J lost 7 bases, and 7 bases stayed unmatched. Germline V lookup: CDR1 SEHNR, CDR2 FQNEAQ (reference sequence). The CDR3 has 14 amino acids. The CDR3 DNA reads as TGTGCCAGCAGCTTGACAGGGTCCATTAATACGCAGTATTTT. Translated: CASSLTGSINTQYF.

The sample holds one count of this clonotype. This sequence joins TRBV19 and TRBJ2-7, with D possibly TRBD2 on 6 matching bases. The CDR3 sequence is 13 residues long. Germline V lookup: CDR1 LNHDA, CDR2 SQIVND (reference sequence). V was shortened by 5 bases and J by 6 bases, with 14 bases between the two germline ends. In DNA, the CDR3 is TGTGCCAGTAGTGTCCAACCGCGGGGCGAGCAGTACTTC. It specifies CASSVQPRGEQYF.